The next 14 T cell receptor beta chains were all read from a single sample in a study of control samples from healthy donors and cancer patients. Assay used: immunoSEQ multiplex PCR; TCRdb lists only in-frame clones, some missing. The data hold fewer than 200,000 clones, with about 94% observed a single time. The sample consisted of blood. The receptors were gathered from a woman between 55 and 75 years old in good health.

The chain uses TRBV7-2 and TRBJ1-4; 8 bases are a match to TRBD1. This CDR3 comprises 14 residues. V trimming: 8 bases; J trimming: 7 bases; junction bases outside the gene matches: 9. Germline V CDR1 and CDR2: SGHTA, FQGNSA. CDR3 DNA sequence: TGTGCCAGCGCATTCGACAGGGGAGGTGAAAAACTGTTTTTT. Protein: CASAFDRGGEKLFF.

Concerning this clone itself: Other DNA variants within this sample encode the same CDR3. The chain links TRBV4-1 to TRBJ2-4; no firm D call. Trimming left V 0 bases short and J 0 bases short, with 9 bases between. Germline V gene lookup returns CDR1 MGHRA and CDR2 YSYEKL. The CDR3 has 16 amino acids. The CDR3 loop is CASSQEATLAKNIQYF. CDR3 nucleotides: TGCGCCAGCAGCCAAGAGGCCACACTAGCCAAAAACATTCAGTACTTC.

The rearrangement links TRBV9 to TRBJ2-5, with D tentatively TRBD2 (6 bases). V shed 4 bases and J shed 1 base, with 11 bases lying between them. Germline-derived CDR1 and CDR2 are SGDLS and YYNGEE. This CDR3 is built from 14 residues. The CDR3 nucleotides read TGTGCCAGCAGCCCCAGGGACTTCCAAGAGACCCAGTACTTC. Residues: CASSPRDFQETQYF.

The gene calls are TRBV7-3 and TRBJ1-2; 8 positions match TRBD1. Germline assignment: CDR1 SGHTA and CDR2 FQGTGA. The junction had 6 bases not matched to a gene; V was cut back by 3 bases and J by 6 bases. The CDR3 contains 14 residues. The CDR3 bases are TGTGCCAGCAGCTTCGGACAGGGCTACGATGGCTACACCTTC. Amino acids: CASSFGQGYDGYTF.

The chain is built from TRBV9 and TRBJ1-1; D uncertain. Germline V gives CDR1 SGDLS, CDR2 YYNGEE. The CDR3 covers 13 residues. V was clipped by 1 base and J by 6 bases, with 10 bases between them. The DNA of the CDR3 is TGTGCCAGCAGCGTATTAGGGATCTCTGAAGCTTTCTTT. This gives the protein CASSVLGISEAFF.

The chain couples TRBV6-5 to TRBJ2-7; D possibly matches TRBD1 or TRBD2 (6 bases each). Germline CDR1 and CDR2: MNHEY and SVGAGI. The CDR3 is 16 residues long. V lost 2 bases to trimming and J lost 2 bases, with 16 bases between them. The CDR3 nucleotides are TGTGCCAGCAGTTACGCCAAGGGGGGCTCAACCTACGAGCAGTACTTC. It specifies CASSYAKGGSTYEQYF.

The chain employs TRBV5-5 and TRBJ1-1; D remains unclear. The V gene lost 8 bases and the J gene lost 7 bases, with 3 bases spanning the gap. The germline gives CDR1 SGHKS, CDR2 YYEKEE (reference sequence). The CDR3 has 8 residues. CDR3 DNA: TGTGCCAGTAATGAAGCTTTCTTT. Its translation: CASNEAFF. Supplemented by reference TRBV5-5 and TRBJ1-1, the full variable domain reads DAGVTQSPTHLIKTRGQQVTLRCSPISGHKSVSWYQQVLGQGPQFIFQYYEKEERGRGNFPDRFSARQFPNYSSELNVNALLLGDSALYLCASNEAFFGQGTRLTVV.

This chain links TRBV18 with TRBJ1-1; D ambiguous. The V and J ends lost 2 bases and 1 base respectively, with 5 bases between them. Germline CDR1 and CDR2: KGHSH and LQKENI. The CDR3 covers 13 residues. The CDR3 bases are TGTGCCAGCTCACCAGAGGAGAACACTGAAGCTTTCTTT. Amino acids: CASSPEENTEAFF.

The rearrangement links TRBV12-3 or TRBV12-4 to TRBJ1-2; no definite D call. V was cut by 1 base and J by 4 bases, with 7 bases left in between. The CDR3 length is 13 residues. The CDR3 loop is CASSLGGSYGYTF. Written as DNA, the CDR3 is TGTGCCAGCAGTTTAGGCGGAAGCTATGGCTACACCTTC.

The chain joins TRBV12-3 or TRBV12-4 to TRBJ2-7, with D uncertain. V was clipped by 5 bases and J by 2 bases, with 4 bases between them. CDR3 length equals 11 residues. CDR3 DNA: TGTGCCAGCAGTAAAACCTACGAGCAGTACTTC. It yields the protein CASSKTYEQYF.

This chain uses TRBV6-5 with TRBJ1-1; possible D gene TRBD1, 6 bases. This CDR3 comprises 14 residues. CDR1 is MNHEY, CDR2 SVGAGI, per germline. The V end was cut by 5 bases, the J end by 6 bases, with 16 bases between. The DNA for the CDR3 is TGTGCCAGCAGTACACACGGGGGCCGCTCTGAAGCTTTCTTT. This gives the protein CASSTHGGRSEAFF.

The chain uses TRBV10-2 and TRBJ2-3; D may match TRBD1 or TRBD2 (6 bases each). V was trimmed by 2 bases and J by 1 base, leaving 10 bases between them. Germline V gives CDR1 WSHSY, CDR2 SAAADI. This CDR3 comprises 15 residues. CDR3 in DNA: TGCGCCAGCAGTGAGGAAAGGGGGGGCACAGATACGCAGTATTTT. The encoded protein is CASSEERGGTDTQYF.

The J gene is TRBJ2-7, the V gene TRBV3-1 (or the pseudogene TRBV3-2); no firm D call. This CDR3 comprises 15 residues. CDR1 is LGHDT, CDR2 YNNKEL, per germline (reference sequence). Trimming took 2 bases from V and 5 from J, leaving 16 bases between them. The CDR3 is CASSQSMARKDEQYF. CDR3 nucleotide sequence: TGTGCCAGCAGCCAATCCATGGCCAGGAAGGACGAGCAGTACTTC.

The chain is built from TRBV6-2 or TRBV6-3 and TRBJ1-6, with a weak D call TRBD1 (5 bases). Trimming stripped 5 bases from V and 10 bases from J, with 18 bases between. The CDR3 is 15 amino acids. Germline CDR1 reads MNHEY; CDR2 reads SVGEGT. This CDR3 reads CASSDVQGERSPLHF. CDR3 sequence (DNA): TGTGCCAGCAGTGATGTGCAGGGTGAGAGGTCACCCCTCCACTTT.